This T cell receptor beta chain was observed in a study of blood T cell repertoires in COVID-19 (dated by TCRdb to about 2020). Context from the whole study: Collaborator samples came from the United States, Italy and Spain and covered acute and convalescent phases of COVID-19. The material from the prospective study consisted of cDNA or gDNA derived from T cells, B-cell-depleted T cells, or PBMCs. Subjects who had been exposed to COVID-19, were actively infected with it, or had recovered from it provided the deeply sampled blood TCRbeta repertoires that made up the dataset. The repertoires were released in a freely available public database intended as a resource for research on the immune response to SARS-CoV-2. The samples were drawn from two sources: the first 160 participants of the ongoing ImmuneRACE study, and 1,254 subjects contributed by 6 global collaborators. Sample metadata almost always included a de-identified subject ID, COVID-19 status, age in years and sex. HLA class I and class II types, where available, came from metadata supplied by the sample provider rather than from assay-based typing.

Participants in the prospective study were aged about 18 to 89 years, lived in more than 20 United States geographic areas, and enrolled through a virtual design. In the prospective study, cohorts were assigned on the basis of participant-reported clinical history obtained from a screening survey and a study questionnaire. A participant counted as exposed if, within 2 weeks of entering the study, that participant had been in contact with someone who had a PCR-confirmed or clinician-diagnosed COVID-19 case. Each participant in the prospective study had whole blood, serum and a nasopharyngeal or oropharyngeal swab collected by mobile phlebotomists. Prospective study participants could optionally give additional blood draws and questionnaires over an approximately two-month period. Before DNA extraction, blood samples from the prospective study were shipped at room temperature or frozen. From the cysteine up to the phenylalanine, the CDR3 has a length of 15 residues. The CDR3 DNA has 45 bases and is translated from base 1. The junction carries 17 bases between V and J, which are trimmed by 5 bases and 4 bases respectively. According to the germline V gene, CDR1 reads SGHVS and CDR2 reads FQNEAQ.

The immunoSEQ Assay, a bias-controlled multiplex PCR, was used to amplify TCRbeta CDR3 regions from genomic DNA. In the paper's pipeline: The number of nucleated cells in each sample was estimated from the amplification of reference gene primers within the assay. To quantify the absolute abundance of each unique TCRbeta CDR3 rearrangement, sequence reads were collapsed and filtered. For each sample, productive Simpson clonality was calculated by taking the square root of Simpson's diversity index across productive rearrangements. TCRdb mirrors the immuneACCESS table, restricted to in-frame sequences. Some clones are absent from its copies; in checked studies, under half trace to an unresolved V gene, and the reason for the others is unknown. D and trimming were read from the DNA, whereas the V and J calls and clone size are those reported in that table. Present in this sample are about 210,000 clones, 80% to 85% of which were seen just once. Clones ranked in the top ten supply around 3.1% of the sample.

General conclusions and limits of the study: The quantity of clinical and demographic metadata differed by source and by participant and was supplied without curation.

Details on this clone: The target of this receptor is not known. Within one base of it there is no much larger clone, and no base qualities were kept.

Specimen: PBMCs or T cells enriched from blood (not recorded which). The receptor was isolated from a woman aged 25 to 39 who had been exposed to COVID-19. The V gene is TRBV7-8 and the J gene is TRBJ1-1; TRBD1 could be the D gene, as 5 bases match. This receptor carries the CDR3 CASSLMTGVGTEAFF. In nucleotides, the sequence is TGTGCCAGCAGCCTAATGACGGGGGTGGGCACTGAAGCTTTCTTT.